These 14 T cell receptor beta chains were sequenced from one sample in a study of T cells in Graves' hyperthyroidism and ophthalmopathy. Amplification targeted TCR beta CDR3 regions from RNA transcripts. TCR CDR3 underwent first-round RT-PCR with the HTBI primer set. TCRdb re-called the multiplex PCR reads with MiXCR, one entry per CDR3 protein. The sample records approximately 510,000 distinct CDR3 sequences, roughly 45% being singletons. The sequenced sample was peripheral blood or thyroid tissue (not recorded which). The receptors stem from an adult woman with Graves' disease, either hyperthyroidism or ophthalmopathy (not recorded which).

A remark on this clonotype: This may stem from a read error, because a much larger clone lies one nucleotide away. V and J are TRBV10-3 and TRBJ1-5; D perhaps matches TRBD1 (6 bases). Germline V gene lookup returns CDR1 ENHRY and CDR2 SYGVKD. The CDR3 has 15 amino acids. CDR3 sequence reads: CAINESAGVGQPQHF. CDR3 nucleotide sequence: TGTGCCATCAATGAGTCAGCAGGGGTTGGTCAGCCCCAGCATTTT.

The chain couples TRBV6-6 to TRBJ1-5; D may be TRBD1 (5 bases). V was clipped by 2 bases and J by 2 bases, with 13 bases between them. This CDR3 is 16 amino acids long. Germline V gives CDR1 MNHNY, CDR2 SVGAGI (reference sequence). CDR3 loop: CASSYDSPLGNQPQHF. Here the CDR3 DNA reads TGTGCCAGCAGTTACGACAGTCCGCTTGGCAATCAGCCCCAGCATTTT.

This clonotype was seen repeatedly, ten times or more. The CDR3 region is CSVEDGTSGMSNTGELFF. CDR3 coding DNA: TGCAGCGTTGAAGACGGGACTAGCGGGATGTCGAACACCGGGGAGCTGTTTTTT. The rearrangement uses TRBV29-1 and TRBJ2-2, with TRBD2 matching over 13 bases. V shed 0 bases and J 0 bases; nucleotides not matched to a gene: 4. Germline loops: CDR1 SQVTM, CDR2 ANQGSEA. The CDR3 is made up of 18 amino acids.

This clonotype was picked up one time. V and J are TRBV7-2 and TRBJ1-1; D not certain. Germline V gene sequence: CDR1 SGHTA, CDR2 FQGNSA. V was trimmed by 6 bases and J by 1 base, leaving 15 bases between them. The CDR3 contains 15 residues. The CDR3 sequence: CASSLSRQGNTEAFF. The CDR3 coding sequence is TGTGCCAGCAGTTTGTCCCGACAAGGGAACACTGAAGCTTTCTTT.

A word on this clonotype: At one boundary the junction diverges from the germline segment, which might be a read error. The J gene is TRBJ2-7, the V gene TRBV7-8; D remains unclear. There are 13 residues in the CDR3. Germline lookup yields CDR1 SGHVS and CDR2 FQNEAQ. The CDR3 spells CAGSLRQSYEQYF. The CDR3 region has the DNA TGTGCCGGCAGTTTGAGGCAGTCCTACGAGCAGTACTTC.

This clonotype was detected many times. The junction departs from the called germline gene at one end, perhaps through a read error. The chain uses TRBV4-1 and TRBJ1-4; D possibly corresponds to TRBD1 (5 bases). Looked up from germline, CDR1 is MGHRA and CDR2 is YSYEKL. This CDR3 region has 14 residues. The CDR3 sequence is CASSQEATLGTPLF. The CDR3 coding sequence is TGCGCCAGCAGCCAAGAAGCCACCCTCGGGACCCCCCTTTTT.

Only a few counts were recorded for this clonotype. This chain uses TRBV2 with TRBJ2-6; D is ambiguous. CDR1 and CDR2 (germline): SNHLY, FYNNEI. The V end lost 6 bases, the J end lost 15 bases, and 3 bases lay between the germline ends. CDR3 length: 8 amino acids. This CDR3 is CASRPLTF. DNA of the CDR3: TGTGCCAGCAGACCCCTGACTTTC.

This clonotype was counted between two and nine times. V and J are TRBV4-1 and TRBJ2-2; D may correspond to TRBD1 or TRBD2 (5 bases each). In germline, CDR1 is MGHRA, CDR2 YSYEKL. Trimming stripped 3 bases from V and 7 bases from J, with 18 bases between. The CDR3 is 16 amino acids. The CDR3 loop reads CASSQMGTLLGGELFF. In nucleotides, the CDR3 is TGCGCCAGCAGCCAGATGGGGACCCTTTTGGGCGGGGAGCTGTTTTTT.

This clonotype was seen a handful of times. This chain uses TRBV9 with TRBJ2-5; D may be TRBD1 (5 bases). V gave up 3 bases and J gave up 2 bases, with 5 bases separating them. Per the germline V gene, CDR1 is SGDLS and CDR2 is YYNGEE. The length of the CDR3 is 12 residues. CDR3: CASSGQQETQYF. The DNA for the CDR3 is TGTGCCAGCAGCGGACAGCAAGAGACCCAGTACTTC. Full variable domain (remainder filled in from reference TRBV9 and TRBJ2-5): DSGVTQTPKHLITATGQRVTLRCSPRSGDLSVYWYQQSLDQGLQFLIQYYNGEERAKGNILERFSAQQFPDLHSELNLSSLELGDSALYFCASSGQQETQYFGPGTRLLVL.

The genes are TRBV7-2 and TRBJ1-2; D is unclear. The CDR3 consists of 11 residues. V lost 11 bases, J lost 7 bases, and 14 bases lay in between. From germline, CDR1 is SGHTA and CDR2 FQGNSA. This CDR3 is CAVRGAIGYTF. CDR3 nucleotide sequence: TGTGCCGTCCGGGGAGCTATTGGCTACACCTTC.

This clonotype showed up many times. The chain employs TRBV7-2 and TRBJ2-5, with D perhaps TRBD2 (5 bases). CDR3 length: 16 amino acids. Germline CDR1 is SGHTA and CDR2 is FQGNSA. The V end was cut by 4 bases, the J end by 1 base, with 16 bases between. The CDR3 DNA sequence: TGTGCCAGCAGCTCGGGATCCGACCGTCCCCAAGAGACCCAGTACTTC. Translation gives CASSSGSDRPQETQYF.

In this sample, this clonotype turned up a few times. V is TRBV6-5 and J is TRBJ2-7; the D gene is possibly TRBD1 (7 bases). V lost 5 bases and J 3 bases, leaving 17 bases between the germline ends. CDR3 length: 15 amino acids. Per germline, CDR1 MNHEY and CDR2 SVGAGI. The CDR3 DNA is TGTGCCAGCAGTCCAGGGGGGAATCAAATCTACGAGCAGTACTTC. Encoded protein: CASSPGGNQIYEQYF.

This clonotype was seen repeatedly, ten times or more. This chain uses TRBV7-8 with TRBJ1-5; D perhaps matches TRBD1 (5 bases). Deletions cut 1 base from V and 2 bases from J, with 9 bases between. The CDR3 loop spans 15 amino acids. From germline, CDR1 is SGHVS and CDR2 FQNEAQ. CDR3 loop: CASSLGRGGNQPQHF. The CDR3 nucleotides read TGTGCCAGCAGCTTAGGTAGGGGCGGCAATCAGCCCCAGCATTTT.

The CDR3 here is CASSFSWGSYEQYF. Written as DNA, the CDR3 is TGTGCCAGCAGTTTCTCATGGGGGTCCTACGAGCAGTACTTC. This sequence joins TRBV12-3 or TRBV12-4 and TRBJ2-7; the D call may be TRBD1 or TRBD2 (5 bases each). Deletions cut 3 bases from V and 1 base from J, with 10 bases between. The CDR3 extends over 14 amino acids.